The rows below give T cell receptor beta chains drawn from one sample of a study of T cell responses to AZD1222 COVID-19 vaccine. Clones were sequenced by immunoSEQ multiplex PCR, and TCRdb holds only the in-frame ones, with some missing. The sample has approximately 110,000 clones; 87% are singletons. The sample was peripheral blood, taken 28 days after the second AZD1222 dose. These TCRs come from an adult who received the AZD1222 COVID-19 vaccine. Both conserved end residues are part of each CDR3. D genes are given only for firm matches. Where a row states a size, it is once, few, many or the class of an expanded clone; other rows omit it.

clone size: .; V gene: TRBV28; J gene: TRBJ1-4; D gene: .; CDR3 DNA: TGTGCCAGCAGTCCTCGTCGACAGGTTGAAAAACTGTTTTTT; CDR3 protein: CASSPRRQVEKLFF
clone size: .; V gene: TRBV12-3/TRBV12-4; J gene: TRBJ2-7; D gene: .; CDR3 DNA: TGTGCCAGCAGTTTCGGCAGGGACAACGAGCAGTACTTC; CDR3 protein: CASSFGRDNEQYF
clone size: .; V gene: TRBV5-6; J gene: TRBJ2-3; D gene: .; CDR3 DNA: TGTGCCAGCAGCTTGCCGGGTGGGGGCCCCACAGATACGCAGTATTTT; CDR3 protein: CASSLPGGGPTDTQYF
clone size: .; V gene: TRBV28; J gene: TRBJ1-3; D gene: .; CDR3 DNA: TGTGCCAGCAGTCCCCGCCGTAGATATACTGGAAACACCATATATTTT; CDR3 protein: CASSPRRRYTGNTIYF
clone size: .; V gene: TRBV28; J gene: TRBJ1-5; D gene: TRBD1; CDR3 DNA: TGTGCCAGCAGGGACGGGGGGACAGGGAGGAATCAGCCCCAGCATTTT; CDR3 protein: CASRDGGTGRNQPQHF
clone size: .; V gene: TRBV19; J gene: TRBJ1-3; D gene: .; CDR3 DNA: TGTGCCAGTAGCCGCGGGGGATCCATAGCAAACACCATATATTTT; CDR3 protein: CASSRGGSIANTIYF
clone size: .; V gene: TRBV2; J gene: TRBJ2-5; D gene: .; CDR3 DNA: TGTGCCAGCAGTGTCGGACAAGAGACCCAGTACTTC; CDR3 protein: CASSVGQETQYF
clone size: .; V gene: TRBV12-3/TRBV12-4; J gene: TRBJ1-1; D gene: TRBD1; CDR3 DNA: TGTGCCAGCAAAAGGACAGGGGGCACTGAAGCTTTCTTT; CDR3 protein: CASKRTGGTEAFF
clone size: .; V gene: TRBV11-3; J gene: TRBJ2-2; D gene: TRBD1; CDR3 DNA: TGTGCCAGCAGCGCGGGACAGGGCGACACCGGGGAGCTGTTTTTT; CDR3 protein: CASSAGQGDTGELFF
clone size: .; V gene: TRBV3-1/TRBV3-2; J gene: TRBJ1-1; D gene: .; CDR3 DNA: TGTGCCAGCAGCCAAGGAGGGGACACTGAAGCTTTCTTT; CDR3 protein: CASSQGGDTEAFF
clone size: .; V gene: TRBV5-4; J gene: TRBJ2-1; D gene: .; CDR3 DNA: TGTGCCAGCAGCTTGGATGGGACTTACAATGAGCAGTTCTTC; CDR3 protein: CASSLDGTYNEQFF
clone size: .; V gene: TRBV27; J gene: TRBJ2-3; D gene: TRBD2; CDR3 DNA: TGTGCCAGCAGAAGACTAAGAAGCGGGAGTGCAGATACGCAGTATTTT; CDR3 protein: CASRRLRSGSADTQYF
clone size: .; V gene: TRBV7-2; J gene: TRBJ1-2; D gene: TRBD1; CDR3 DNA: TGTGCCAGCAGCCCAAGGACAGGGTGGGATGGCTACACCTTC; CDR3 protein: CASSPRTGWDGYTF
clone size: .; V gene: TRBV7-2; J gene: TRBJ1-1; D gene: .; CDR3 DNA: TGTGCCAGCAGCTTGGGCGGGACCCCCCCTGAAGCTTTCTTT; CDR3 protein: CASSLGGTPPEAFF
clone size: .; V gene: TRBV30; J gene: TRBJ1-1; D gene: .; CDR3 DNA: TGTGCCTGGAAGGCACCGGGGGAGAACACTGAAGCTTTCTTT; CDR3 protein: CAWKAPGENTEAFF
clone size: .; V gene: TRBV7-9; J gene: TRBJ2-2; D gene: TRBD2; CDR3 DNA: TGTGCCAGCAGGCGGGGACTAGCGGAGAACACCGGGGAGCTGTTTTTT; CDR3 protein: CASRRGLAENTGELFF
clone size: few; V gene: TRBV28; J gene: TRBJ2-7; D gene: TRBD1; CDR3 DNA: TGTGCCAGCAGTTTCACAGGGGCGGTTTACGAGCAGTACTTC; CDR3 protein: CASSFTGAVYEQYF
clone size: .; V gene: TRBV7-2; J gene: TRBJ2-1; D gene: .; CDR3 DNA: TGTGCCAGCAGCTTAGTAGTCAGGTACTACAATGAGCAGTTCTTC; CDR3 protein: CASSLVVRYYNEQFF
clone size: .; V gene: TRBV7-2; J gene: TRBJ2-1; D gene: TRBD2; CDR3 DNA: TGTGCCAGCAGCCCCGTAGCGGGAGGGGGGAGCCTACCAGTCTTC; CDR3 protein: CASSPVAGGGSLPVF
clone size: .; V gene: TRBV9; J gene: TRBJ2-1; D gene: .; CDR3 DNA: TGTGCCAGCAGCGTAGGCCCCGGCAATGAGCAGTTCTTC; CDR3 protein: CASSVGPGNEQFF
clone size: .; V gene: TRBV7-9; J gene: TRBJ2-6; D gene: .; CDR3 DNA: TGTGCCAGCCTCCGACAGGTGACCTCTGGGGCCAACGTCCTGACTTTC; CDR3 protein: CASLRQVTSGANVLTF
clone size: .; V gene: TRBV6-1; J gene: TRBJ2-7; D gene: TRBD2; CDR3 DNA: TGTGCCAGCAGTGAAAGACAGGGCCTACTAGCGGGAGGGTCTTACGAGCAGTACTTC; CDR3 protein: CASSERQGLLAGGSYEQYF
clone size: once; V gene: TRBV9; J gene: TRBJ1-5; D gene: .; CDR3 DNA: TGTGCCAGCAGCGTCCAGGAGGATCAGCCCCAGCATTTT; CDR3 protein: CASSVQEDQPQHF
clone size: .; V gene: TRBV6-2/TRBV6-3; J gene: TRBJ1-2; D gene: .; CDR3 DNA: TGTGCCAGCAGTTTCCTGGACAACTATGGCTACACCTTC; CDR3 protein: CASSFLDNYGYTF
clone size: .; V gene: TRBV5-1; J gene: TRBJ2-4; D gene: TRBD1; CDR3 DNA: TGCGCCAGCGCACGACAGGGAGTGGAAAACATTCAGTACTTC; CDR3 protein: CASARQGVENIQYF
clone size: .; V gene: TRBV2; J gene: TRBJ1-5; D gene: TRBD1; CDR3 DNA: TGTGCCAGCAGCTTACAGGGGAGCAATCAGCCCCAGCATTTT; CDR3 protein: CASSLQGSNQPQHF